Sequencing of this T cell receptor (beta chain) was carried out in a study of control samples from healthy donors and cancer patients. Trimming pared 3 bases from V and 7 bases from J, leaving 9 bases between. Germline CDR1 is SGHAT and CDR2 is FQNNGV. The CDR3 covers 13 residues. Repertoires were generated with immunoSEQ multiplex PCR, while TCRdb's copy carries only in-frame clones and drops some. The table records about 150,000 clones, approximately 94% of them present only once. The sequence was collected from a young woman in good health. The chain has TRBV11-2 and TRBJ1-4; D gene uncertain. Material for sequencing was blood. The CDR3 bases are TGTGCCAGCAGCTTCTGGGTCGGTGAAAAACTGTTTTTT. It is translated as CASSFWVGEKLFF.